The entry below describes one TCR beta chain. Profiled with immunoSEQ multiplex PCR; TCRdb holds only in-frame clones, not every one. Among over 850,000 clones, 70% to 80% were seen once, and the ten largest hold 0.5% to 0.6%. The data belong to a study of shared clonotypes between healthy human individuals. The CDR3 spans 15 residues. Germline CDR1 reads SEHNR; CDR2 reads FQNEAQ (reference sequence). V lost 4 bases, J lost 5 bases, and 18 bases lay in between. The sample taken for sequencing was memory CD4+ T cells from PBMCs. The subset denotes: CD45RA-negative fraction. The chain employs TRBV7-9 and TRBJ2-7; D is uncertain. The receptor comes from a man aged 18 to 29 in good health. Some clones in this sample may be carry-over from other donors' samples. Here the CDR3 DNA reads TGTGCCAGCAGCTCCCGACTGGAACGAGTGGACGAGCAGTACTTC. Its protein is CASSSRLERVDEQYF.